The clone carrying this T cell receptor beta chain was seen once. The data belong to a study of T cell responses to AZD1222 COVID-19 vaccine. Some clones are missing from TCRdb's copy, which holds only in-frame ones; the method was immunoSEQ multiplex PCR. This table has about 140,000 clones, approximately 88% appearing once. The CDR3 runs to 16 residues. V dropped 2 bases and J dropped 6; count of bases not matched to a gene: 9. Per germline, CDR1 SGHKS and CDR2 YYEKEE (reference sequence). The sequence derives from an adult in good health. The sequencing here drew on peripheral blood, taken on day 0 of AZD1222 vaccination. J is TRBJ1-5 and V is TRBV5-5; 9 bases align to TRBD1. The CDR3 loop is CASSFSSGQGAQPQHF. Here the CDR3 DNA reads TGTGCCAGCAGCTTTAGTTCGGGACAGGGCGCTCAGCCCCAGCATTTT.